This entry lists 27 T cell receptor beta chains sequenced from one sample in a study of cytomegalovirus exposure and HLA in healthy donors (dated by TCRdb to the late 2010s). The method was the immunoSEQ multiplex PCR assay. What TCRdb holds here is the immuneACCESS table cut down to in-frame rearrangements. Part of the clones is not present; checked against another copy, under half of the missing clones reflect an unresolved V gene, and the others are unexplained. The sample table shows more than 50,000 clones, and roughly 94% are seen once. The top ten constitute approximately 2.5% of the sample. Sequenced sample: PBMCs. All receptors derive from a man between 18 and 29 years old in good health and CMV-seronegative.

The chain employs TRBV28 and TRBJ2-7; 10 positions agree with TRBD2. The CDR3 runs to 13 residues. V shed 8 bases, J shed 6 bases, and the junction held 7 bases outside the gene matches. CDR1 and CDR2 from the germline V gene are MDHEN and SYDVKM. CDR3 in amino acids: CASAPGLAPEQYF. In DNA, the CDR3 is TGTGCCAGCGCCCCGGGACTAGCGCCCGAGCAGTACTTC.

This chain joins TRBV10-3 and TRBJ2-5; TRBD2 is a possible D gene (5 bases). Near its end, the DNA agrees better with TRBJ2-7, so the J call may be wrong. CDR3 length: 13 amino acids. Germline V gene data show CDR1 as ENHRY and CDR2 as SYGVKD. The CDR3 loop reads CAINRGAGNEQYF. The CDR3 region has the DNA TGTGCCATCAATCGGGGTGCCGGTAACGAGCAGTACTTC.

J is TRBJ2-1 and V is TRBV15, with TRBD2 identical over 7 bases. V lost 5 bases, J lost 4 bases, and 5 bases stayed unmatched. The CDR3 has 14 amino acids. The germline gives CDR1 LNHNV, CDR2 YYDKDF (reference sequence). CDR3 amino acids: CATSPGRMYNEQFF. CDR3 bases: TGTGCCACCAGCCCCGGGAGGATGTACAATGAGCAGTTCTTC.

This chain connects TRBV15 to TRBJ2-1; 11 bases are a match to TRBD1. Germline loops: CDR1 LNHNV, CDR2 YYDKDF (reference sequence). V was pared by 0 bases and J by 5 bases, with 9 bases of the junction left unmatched. The CDR3 has 18 amino acids. The chain's CDR3 is CATSRDLRTGGADNEQFF. The CDR3 DNA reads TGTGCCACCAGCAGAGATCTGAGGACAGGGGGCGCGGACAATGAGCAGTTCTTC.

The V call is TRBV30, the J call TRBJ2-7, with D perhaps matching TRBD2 (6 bases). The germline V gene has CDR1 GTSNPN and CDR2 SVGIG (reference sequence). The CDR3 totals 12 residues. V shed 5 bases and J shed 5 bases, with 13 bases lying between them. CDR3 region: CAWGAWGDEQYF. DNA of the CDR3: TGTGCCTGGGGGGCCTGGGGGGACGAGCAGTACTTC.

This chain links TRBV27 with TRBJ2-2; D unclear. The germline gives CDR1 MNHEY, CDR2 SMNVEV (reference sequence). The length of the CDR3 is 11 residues. V lost 7 bases to trimming and J lost 8 bases, with 8 bases between them. The CDR3 region is CASKWAGELFF. The DNA for the CDR3 is TGTGCCAGCAAGTGGGCAGGGGAGCTGTTTTTT.

CDR3 loop: CASRQGDYGYTF. For the CDR3, the DNA is TGTGCCAGCCGACAGGGAGACTATGGCTACACCTTC. V and J are TRBV2 and TRBJ1-2; 7 bases line up with TRBD1. V lost 8 bases, J lost 3 bases, and 3 bases stayed unmatched. The length of the CDR3 is 12 residues. Germline V gives CDR1 SNHLY, CDR2 FYNNEI.

The chain uses TRBV7-7 and TRBJ2-5; 8 bases line up with TRBD1. After removal of 5 bases from V and 4 bases from J, the junction contained 3 bases not matched to a gene. Germline V lookup: CDR1 SSHAT, CDR2 FNYEAQ (reference sequence). The CDR3 is 13 residues long. The CDR3 reads CASSVDRGETQYF. The CDR3 nucleotides read TGTGCCAGCAGCGTCGACAGGGGAGAGACCCAGTACTTC.

J is TRBJ2-1 and V is TRBV7-6; 7 bases are a match to TRBD1. Germline loops: CDR1 SGHVS, CDR2 FNYEAQ. This CDR3 spans 14 amino acids. The junction had 6 bases not matched to a gene; V was cut back by 3 bases and J by 7 bases. The CDR3 here is CASSFGQDDNEQFF. The CDR3 DNA is TGTGCCAGCAGCTTTGGACAGGACGATAATGAGCAGTTCTTC.

This chain links TRBV27 with TRBJ1-2; the D is unclear. The CDR3 extends over 13 amino acids. CDR1 and CDR2 (germline): MNHEY, SMNVEV (reference sequence). V lost 3 bases and J 4 bases, leaving 9 bases between the germline ends. CDR3 amino acids: CASSFNSGYGYTF. In DNA form, the CDR3 reads TGTGCCAGCAGTTTTAACTCGGGCTATGGCTACACCTTC.

In its sample, this clone was seen once. The V call is TRBV9, the J call TRBJ1-4, with TRBD1 as a possible D gene (5 bases). With 4 bases removed from V and 2 bases from J, the gap between germline ends came to 12 bases. The germline gives CDR1 SGDLS, CDR2 YYNGEE. The length of the CDR3 is 15 residues. The CDR3 coding sequence is TGTGCCAGCAGCCGAACGACAGCTACTAATGAAAAACTGTTTTTT. It translates to CASSRTTATNEKLFF. Using reference TRBV9 and TRBJ1-4 for the parts outside the CDR3, the full variable domain is DSGVTQTPKHLITATGQRVTLRCSPRSGDLSVYWYQQSLDQGLQFLIQYYNGEERAKGNILERFSAQQFPDLHSELNLSSLELGDSALYFCASSRTTATNEKLFFGSGTQLSVL.

V usage is TRBV5-1 and J usage is TRBJ2-7, with TRBD2 matching over 7 bases. V was pared by 0 bases and J by 2 bases, with 8 bases of the junction left unmatched. The CDR3 contains 16 residues. Per the germline V gene, CDR1 is SGHRS and CDR2 is YFSETQ. This CDR3 is CASSLGEIAGTYEQYF. In nucleotides, the CDR3 is TGCGCCAGCAGCTTGGGTGAGATAGCGGGTACCTACGAGCAGTACTTC.

The count of this clone is one. V usage is TRBV7-9 and J usage is TRBJ2-3; D is unresolved. This CDR3 contains 12 residues. CDR1 and CDR2 from the germline V gene are SEHNR and FQNEAQ (reference sequence). Trimming shortened V by 2 bases and J by 6 bases, and 6 bases separated the two germline ends. Here the CDR3 DNA reads TGTGCCAGCAGCTTATTAGTGGATACGCAGTATTTT. It specifies CASSLLVDTQYF.

This chain uses TRBV5-1 with TRBJ2-7, with TRBD1 identical over 10 bases. V was clipped by 2 bases and J by 1 base; unmatched bases: 9. CDR1 is SGHRS, CDR2 YFSETQ, per germline. CDR3 length: 17 residues. The CDR3 nucleotides read TGCGCCAGCAGCTTCACCGTAGGGACAGGGGCGTCCTACGAGCAGTACTTC. It specifies CASSFTVGTGASYEQYF. Full variable domain (outside the CDR3, taken from reference TRBV5-1 and TRBJ2-7): KAGVTQTPRYLIKTRGQQVTLSCSPISGHRSVSWYQQTPGQGLQFLFEYFSETQRNKGNFPGRFSGRQFSNSRSEMNVSTLELGDSALYLCASSFTVGTGASYEQYFGPGTRLTVT.

DNA of the CDR3: TGTGCCAGCAGCTTAGAGGGACAGAGGGAAAAACTGTTTTTT. It specifies CASSLEGQREKLFF. V usage is TRBV7-9 and J usage is TRBJ1-4; TRBD1 matches at 7 bases. The V gene's germline CDR1 is SEHNR and CDR2 FQNEAQ (reference sequence). The CDR3 spans 14 residues. V trimming: 1 base; J trimming: 8 bases; junction bases outside the gene matches: 4. The full variable domain, in which reference TRBV7-9 and TRBJ1-4 provide the parts outside the CDR3, is DTGVSQNPRHKITKRGQNVTFRCDPISEHNRLYWYRQTLGQGPEFLTYFQNEAQLEKSRLLSDRFSAERPKGSFSTLEIQRTEQGDSAMYLCASSLEGQREKLFFGSGTQLSVL.

CDR3 sequence: CASSQGLGLAGYEQYF. CDR3 sequence (DNA): TGTGCCAGCAGCCAAGGGCTGGGACTAGCGGGTTACGAGCAGTACTTC. V usage is TRBV14 and J usage is TRBJ2-7; 12 bases are a match to TRBD2. The germline V gene encodes CDR1 SGHDN and CDR2 FVKESK. J gave up 4 bases and V 1 base, and 5 bases lay outside the gene matches. This CDR3 comprises 16 residues.

The chain recombines TRBV15 with TRBJ1-2; D remains unclear. Germline CDR1 is LNHNV and CDR2 is YYDKDF (reference sequence). CDR3 length: 15 amino acids. The V and J ends lost 1 base and 1 base respectively, with 10 bases between them. The CDR3 DNA reads TGTGCCACCAGCAGAGTATTGGCCAGTAACTATGGCTACACCTTC. It encodes CATSRVLASNYGYTF.

The chain has TRBV12-5 and TRBJ1-4; D is unresolved. The CDR3 is made up of 15 amino acids. Germline CDR1 is LGHNT and CDR2 is FRNRAP. V shed 2 bases and J shed 3 bases, with 10 bases lying between them. The CDR3 DNA sequence: TGTGCTAGTGGTTTGTCTGGAGGACCTAATGAAAAACTGTTTTTT. Protein sequence: CASGLSGGPNEKLFF.

V usage is TRBV5-1 and J usage is TRBJ2-7, with 7 bases fitting TRBD1. CDR1 and CDR2 from the germline V gene are SGHRS and YFSETQ. The CDR3 covers 14 residues. Trimming took 7 bases from V and 7 from J; bases not matched to a gene: 14. CDR3 sequence reads: CASGLTGSFGEQYF. As DNA, the CDR3 is TGCGCCAGCGGACTGACAGGGTCCTTCGGAGAGCAGTACTTC.

The rearrangement links TRBV2 to TRBJ2-5, with D possibly matching TRBD2 (5 bases). The CDR3 has 16 amino acids. Germline V gene data show CDR1 as SNHLY and CDR2 as FYNNEI. The V gene lost 1 base and the J gene lost 5 bases, with 17 bases spanning the gap. The CDR3 DNA is TGTGCCAGCAGTGAAGAAGTGACGCCGGGGTGGGAGACCCAGTACTTC. The encoded protein is CASSEEVTPGWETQYF.

This clone was recorded a few times. V usage is TRBV6-4 and J usage is TRBJ2-3, with 7 bases lining up with TRBD1. The ends lost 0 bases at V and 4 bases at J; junction bases unmatched: 1. This CDR3 region has 14 residues. Germline V gene data show CDR1 as MRHNA and CDR2 as SNTAGT. CDR3 sequence: CASSDSQGADTQYF. The DNA of the CDR3 is TGTGCCAGCAGTGACTCGCAGGGGGCAGATACGCAGTATTTT.

The chain couples TRBV28 to TRBJ1-1; a weak D match, TRBD1 (6 bases). Germline V lookup: CDR1 MDHEN, CDR2 SYDVKM. V lost 11 bases, J lost 1 base, and 14 bases lay in between. The CDR3 has 13 residues. CDR3 loop: CALRGGANTEAFF. The CDR3 DNA is TGTGCCTTACGCGGGGGGGCGAACACTGAAGCTTTCTTT.

This clone was picked up one time. V usage is TRBV27 and J usage is TRBJ1-1, with D perhaps matching TRBD1 (6 bases). Germline CDR1 and CDR2: MNHEY and SMNVEV (reference sequence). The V gene lost 6 bases and the J gene lost 5 bases, with 13 bases spanning the gap. CDR3 size: 13 residues. Here the CDR3 reads CASRWGRMTEAFF. The CDR3 coding sequence is TGTGCCAGCAGATGGGGGCGGATGACTGAAGCTTTCTTT.

The chain couples TRBV19 to TRBJ1-1, with a weak D call TRBD1 (5 bases). Germline lookup yields CDR1 LNHDA and CDR2 SQIVND (reference sequence). CDR3 length equals 12 residues. Between the trimmed V and J ends, which lost 6 bases and 4 bases, there was a span of 9 bases. The DNA for the CDR3 is TGTGCCAGTAGGCAGGGAGGCACTGAAGCTTTCTTT. Protein sequence: CASRQGGTEAFF.

This chain connects TRBV28 to TRBJ2-1; D perhaps matches TRBD2 (6 bases). Germline lookup yields CDR1 MDHEN and CDR2 SYDVKM. Between the trimmed V and J ends, which lost 5 bases and 7 bases, there was a span of 15 bases. The CDR3 is 14 residues long. The CDR3 sequence is CASSPLGGRNEQFF. CDR3 DNA: TGTGCCAGCAGTCCCCTAGGAGGGAGGAATGAGCAGTTCTTC.

V usage is TRBV7-9 and J usage is TRBJ2-7; possible D gene TRBD1, 6 bases. This CDR3 has 14 amino acids. Looked up from germline, CDR1 is SEHNR and CDR2 is FQNEAQ (reference sequence). V was trimmed by 4 bases and J by 2 bases, leaving 12 bases between them. The CDR3 loop reads CASSSQGGTYEQYF. The CDR3, as DNA: TGTGCCAGCAGCTCACAGGGTGGGACCTACGAGCAGTACTTC.

A single count supports this clone. The V gene is TRBV5-1, the J gene TRBJ1-1, with no clear D. The V and J ends lost 5 bases and 1 base respectively, with 6 bases between them. The length of the CDR3 is 12 residues. Germline CDR1 and CDR2: SGHRS and YFSETQ. The CDR3 bases are TGCGCCAGCAGGACTGAGAACACTGAAGCTTTCTTT. This encodes CASRTENTEAFF.